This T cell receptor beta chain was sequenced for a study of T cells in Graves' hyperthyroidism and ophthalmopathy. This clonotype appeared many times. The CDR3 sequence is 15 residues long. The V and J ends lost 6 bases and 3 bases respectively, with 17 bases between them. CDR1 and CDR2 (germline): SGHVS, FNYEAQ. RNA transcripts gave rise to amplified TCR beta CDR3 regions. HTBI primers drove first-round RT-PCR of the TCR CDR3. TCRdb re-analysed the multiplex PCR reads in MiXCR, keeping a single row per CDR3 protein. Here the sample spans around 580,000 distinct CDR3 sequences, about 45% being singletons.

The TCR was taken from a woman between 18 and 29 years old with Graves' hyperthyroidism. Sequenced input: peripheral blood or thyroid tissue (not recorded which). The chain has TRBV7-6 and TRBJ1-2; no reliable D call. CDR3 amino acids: CASSPEPTPDYGYTF. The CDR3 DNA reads TGTGCCAGCAGTCCGGAACCCACCCCTGACTATGGCTACACCTTC.